The 14 T cell receptor beta chains given below trace back to one sample, sequenced in a study of tumor-infiltrating lymphocytes in primary liver carcinoma (dated by TCRdb to 2017 to 2019). TCRdb records Illumina HiSeq 2500 as the sequencer. Using a constant-region primer and ProtoScript II reverse transcriptase, TCRbeta-specific cDNA was reverse-transcribed from roughly 460 ng total RNA. TCRbeta libraries were built with three nested multiplex PCR rounds, a slightly modified ARM-PCR procedure. Multiplex TRBV1-TRBV30 forward primers and a Cbeta reverse primer were used in the first two PCR rounds, each of which was run for 10 to 11 cycles. In-frame beta chains were kept once TCRdb had trimmed the public reads at Q25 with fastp and called clones with MiXCR. Identical CDR3 protein sequences are pooled into one entry, listed with their most common genes and DNA. The sample has 85,000 to 100,000 distinct CDR3 sequences on record, less than 70% of them singletons. 27% of the sample lies in the top ten.

Total RNA and DNA were co-extracted without cell sorting from around 20-30 mg of bulk tissue using the AllPrep DNA/RNA mini kit. The sequenced sample consisted of tumor-adjacent normal liver tissue. The source of these receptors is a middle-aged man with primary liver carcinoma and hepatitis B virus infection.

V and J are TRBV12-3 or TRBV12-4 and TRBJ2-3; 7 nucleotides line up with TRBD1. The length of the CDR3 is 20 residues. V lost 3 bases, J lost 3 bases, and 21 bases stayed unmatched. CDR3 in DNA: TGTGCCAGCAGTTTCCACCCCACTGCCTATAGGACAGGTGGAACAGATACGCAGTATTTT. This codes for CASSFHPTAYRTGGTDTQYF.

On this clonotype itself: This may arise from a read error, as a much more abundant clone is one base away. The CDR3 coding sequence is TGTGTCAGCAGGCTCGGACTGAATGAGCAGTTCTTC. Translating it yields CVSRLGLNEQFF. The V gene is TRBV7-9, the J gene TRBJ2-1; D possibly corresponds to TRBD2 (5 bases). The CDR3 is 12 residues long. The V gene's germline CDR1 is SEHNR and CDR2 FQNEAQ (reference sequence).

This clonotype was picked up one time. A much larger clone differs from this one at a single base, so this may be a read error. The V call is TRBV4-1, the J call TRBJ2-7; TRBD2 is a possible D gene (7 bases). V lost 3 bases and J 2 bases, leaving 11 bases between the germline ends. In germline, CDR1 is MGHRA, CDR2 YSYEKL. The CDR3 totals 14 residues. In DNA form, the CDR3 reads TGCGCCAGCAGCCATGGGGGGGCGGCCTACGAGCAGTACTTC. Translating gives CASSHGGAAYEQYF.

Regarding this clonotype: Lacking the conserved final phenylalanine or tryptophan, this CDR3 likely reflects a read error. J is TRBJ2-3 and V is TRBV29-1; D gene uncertain. This CDR3 region has 10 residues. Germline V lookup: CDR1 SQVTM, CDR2 ANQGSEA. The DNA of the CDR3 is TGCATCGTTGTTCAGTATACGCAGTATTCT. Amino acid sequence: CIVVQYTQYS.

In regard to this clonotype: The junction differs from germline at one of its ends, possibly a read error. The chain uses TRBV7-8 and TRBJ2-1, with 13 bases matching TRBD2. Germline assignment: CDR1 SGHVS and CDR2 FQNEAQ. This CDR3 comprises 16 residues. CDR3 loop: CASSWTSGRTYHEQFF. CDR3 nucleotides: TGTGCCAGCAGCTGGACTAGCGGGAGAACCTACCATGAGCAGTTCTTC.

A word on this clonotype: The junction differs from germline at one of its ends, possibly a read error. This chain joins TRBV29-1 and TRBJ2-1, with 8 bases aligning to TRBD1. The CDR3 spans 14 residues. Germline CDR1 and CDR2: SQVTM and ANQGSEA. The CDR3 DNA sequence: TGCAGCGTCGTCTCCGGGACAGGCAACAATGAGCAGTTCTTT. Amino acid sequence: CSVVSGTGNNEQFF.

Points on this clonotype: Mismatch with germline at one junction end may stem from a read error. The chain uses TRBV6-5 and TRBJ2-7; 9 positions match TRBD2. The germline V gene encodes CDR1 MNHEY and CDR2 SVGAGI. The CDR3 consists of 14 residues. The CDR3 is CASRMGLATYGQYF. In nucleotides, the CDR3 is TGTGCCAGCAGAATGGGACTAGCAACCTACGGGCAGTACTTC.

For this clonotype: This may stem from a read error, because a much larger clone lies one nucleotide away. The missing conserved phenylalanine or tryptophan at the end of this CDR3 makes a read error likely. V gene TRBV5-6 combines with J gene TRBJ1-1; no clear D gene. The CDR3 contains 13 residues. In germline, CDR1 is SGHDT, CDR2 YYEEEE. V was trimmed by 0 bases and J by 5 bases, leaving 8 bases between them. This CDR3 is CASSLVQPTEAFS. The CDR3 region has the DNA TGTGCCAGCAGCTTGGTACAGCCGACTGAAGCTTTCTCT.

Concerning this clonotype itself: Since a much larger clone is just one base distant, this may be a read error. This rearrangement joins TRBV7-8 to TRBJ1-4, with D possibly being TRBD1 (5 bases). CDR1 is SGHVS and CDR2 is FQNEAQ in the germline V gene. This CDR3 has 14 residues. The CDR3 DNA reads as TGTGCCAGCAGCGCCATGGGGGGTCATGATAAACTGTTTTTT. This encodes CASSAMGGHDKLFF.

As regards this clonotype: It may be a read error: a sequence one base away is much more abundant. V is TRBV12-3 or TRBV12-4 and J is TRBJ1-2, with no clear D. This CDR3 comprises 13 residues. V dropped 1 base and J dropped 7 bases, with 10 bases sitting between them. In DNA, the CDR3 is TGTGCCAGCAGTTTAGTCGGCAGGTCTGGCTACACCTTC. Amino acid sequence: CASSLVGRSGYTF.

As regards this clonotype: Its ends do not fully match the called genes, so a read error is possible. The chain recombines TRBV4-2 with TRBJ2-3; TRBD2 matches 16 bases. This CDR3 has 19 amino acids. The germline V gene encodes CDR1 LGHNA and CDR2 YNFKEQ. The CDR3 protein is CASMYTGTSGRADTDTQYF. In nucleotides, the CDR3 is TGTGCCAGCATGTACACAGGGACTAGCGGGAGGGCCGACACAGATACGCAATATTTT.

As concerns this clonotype: A much larger clonotype is one base distant, so this may be a read error. The chain combines TRBV13 with TRBJ1-1; D might be TRBD1 (5 bases). The CDR3 length is 14 residues. Germline-derived CDR1 and CDR2 are PRHDT and FYEKMQ (reference sequence). Trimming left V 3 bases short and J 1 base short, with 9 bases between. The CDR3 DNA follows: TGTGCCAGCAGCTTCGGACATGCGAACACTGAAGCTTTCTTT. Amino acid sequence: CASSFGHANTEAFF. The full variable domain, completed using reference TRBV13 and TRBJ1-1, is AAGVIQSPRHLIKEKRETATLKCYPIPRHDTVYWYQQGPGQDPQFLISFYEKMQSDKGSIPDRFSAQQFSDYHSELNMSSLELGDSALYFCASSFGHANTEAFFGQGTRLTVV.

V usage is TRBV20-1 and J usage is TRBJ1-5; D unclear. Trimming took 6 bases from V and 3 from J, leaving 12 bases between them. CDR1 DFQATT and CDR2 SNEGSKA come from the germline V gene (reference sequence). The CDR3 runs to 13 residues. The chain's CDR3 is CSAARQNNQPQHF. CDR3 coding DNA: TGCAGTGCGGCTCGACAAAACAATCAGCCCCAGCATTTT.

V is TRBV30 and J is TRBJ1-1, with D unclear. The CDR3 sequence is 13 residues long. Germline values: CDR1 GTSNPN, CDR2 SVGIG (reference sequence). V was trimmed by 2 bases and J by 3 bases, leaving 10 bases between them. CDR3 amino acids: CAWSRQRDTEAFF. CDR3 bases: TGTGCCTGGAGTCGTCAAAGGGACACTGAAGCTTTCTTT.